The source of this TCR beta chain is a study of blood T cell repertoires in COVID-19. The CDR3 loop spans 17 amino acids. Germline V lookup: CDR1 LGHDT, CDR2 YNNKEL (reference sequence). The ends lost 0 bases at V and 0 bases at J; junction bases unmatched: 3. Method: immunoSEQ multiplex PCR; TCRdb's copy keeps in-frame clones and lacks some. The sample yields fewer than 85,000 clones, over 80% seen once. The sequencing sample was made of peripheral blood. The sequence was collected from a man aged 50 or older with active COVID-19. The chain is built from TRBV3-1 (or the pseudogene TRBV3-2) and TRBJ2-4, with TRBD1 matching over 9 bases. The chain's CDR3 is CASSQEGTGLAKNIQYF. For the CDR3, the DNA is TGTGCCAGCAGCCAAGAAGGGACAGGGCTAGCCAAAAACATTCAGTACTTC.